Listed here are 26 T cell receptor beta chains from one sample, sequenced in a study of blood T cell repertoires in COVID-19. The assay was immunoSEQ multiplex PCR, and TCRdb's table has in-frame clones only and misses some. The table lists around 190,000 clones, roughly 82% of them singletons, with roughly an eighth in the top ten. The sequencing input was peripheral blood. These receptors were taken from a human donor in a cohort sampled during active COVID-19.

CDR3 DNA sequence: TGTGCCAGCAGGGGGACGGGACAGGGGGCGTCACCCCTCCACTTT. Protein product: CASRGTGQGASPLHF. V is TRBV7-8 and J is TRBJ1-6, with TRBD1 identical over 12 bases. This CDR3 has 15 amino acids. CDR1 is SGHVS, CDR2 FQNEAQ, per germline. The J segment lost 10 bases and the V segment lost 6 bases, leaving 7 bases of the junction unmatched.

This chain links TRBV28 with TRBJ1-2; 11 nucleotides agree with TRBD1. The germline V gene has CDR1 MDHEN and CDR2 SYDVKM. V lost 6 bases, J lost 5 bases, and 14 bases stayed unmatched. The CDR3 consists of 17 residues. In DNA, the CDR3 is TGTGCCAGCAGATCCGCCGGGACAGGGGGGCGTGGATATGGCTACACCTTC. Translating gives CASRSAGTGGRGYGYTF.

The chain recombines TRBV7-2 with TRBJ2-2; TRBD2 matches at 8 bases. The CDR3 has 18 amino acids. V shed 3 bases, J shed 4 bases, and the junction held 13 bases outside the gene matches. Germline V CDR1 and CDR2: SGHTA, FQGNSA. CDR3 sequence reads: CASSFRRAAGGSTGELFF. CDR3 DNA: TGTGCCAGCAGCTTTAGGCGTGCGGCGGGAGGTTCCACCGGGGAGCTGTTTTTT.

There are a few counts of this clone. V gene TRBV5-1 combines with J gene TRBJ2-3; 7 nucleotides align to TRBD2. Trimming took 2 bases from V and 5 from J; bases not matched to a gene: 11. The CDR3 contains 16 residues. The germline V gene has CDR1 SGHRS and CDR2 YFSETQ. CDR3 sequence reads: CASSFRGSGTGDTQYF. For the CDR3, the DNA is TGCGCCAGCAGCTTCCGCGGGAGCGGAACGGGAGATACGCAGTATTTT.

The chain carries TRBV7-9 and TRBJ1-3; TRBD1 aligns across 9 bases. The V segment lost 3 bases and the J segment 0 bases; nucleotides outside the gene matches: 6. This CDR3 contains 17 residues. CDR1 and CDR2 (germline): SEHNR, FQNEAQ (reference sequence). This CDR3 is CASSLRQGGRSGNTIYF. In nucleotides, the CDR3 is TGTGCCAGCAGCTTGAGACAGGGGGGCCGCTCTGGAAACACCATATATTTT.

The chain is built from TRBV27 and TRBJ1-1; 7 bases agree with TRBD1. V lost 5 bases and J lost 0; bases outside the gene matches: 3. Germline-derived CDR1 and CDR2 are MNHEY and SMNVEV (reference sequence). The CDR3 extends over 14 amino acids. CDR3 residues: CASSKGQLNTEAFF. The CDR3 DNA follows: TGTGCCAGCAGTAAGGGACAGTTGAACACTGAAGCTTTCTTT.

This clone occurred a few times. V is TRBV3-1 (or the pseudogene TRBV3-2) and J is TRBJ2-3; possibly TRBD2 for D (6 bases). Trimming removed 1 base from V and 5 bases from J, with 28 bases in between. The CDR3 sequence is 20 residues long. Germline CDR1 is LGHDT and CDR2 is YNNKEL (reference sequence). The CDR3 DNA is TGTGCCAGCAGCCAAGTTTATGGGGCTAGCGCCATCGAAGAGATAGATACGCAGTATTTT. Translating gives CASSQVYGASAIEEIDTQYF.

A note on this clone: At the DNA level, this CDR3 is encoded by other sequences in the same sample as well. The chain carries TRBV18 and TRBJ1-2, with 8 bases matching TRBD1. Germline CDR1 and CDR2: KGHSH and LQKENI. The V segment lost 3 bases and the J segment 4 bases; nucleotides outside the gene matches: 7. This CDR3 region has 15 residues. The CDR3: CASSPSQGASYGYTF. The DNA for the CDR3 is TGTGCCAGCTCACCCTCCCAGGGGGCGTCCTATGGCTACACCTTC.

J is TRBJ2-2 and V is TRBV19; D ambiguous. There are 15 residues in the CDR3. Looked up from germline, CDR1 is LNHDA and CDR2 is SQIVND (reference sequence). The V end lost 2 bases, the J end lost 2 bases, and 9 bases lay between the germline ends. The CDR3 DNA follows: TGTGCCAGTAGTATAACGAGCCTTAACACCGGGGAGCTGTTTTTT. This gives the protein CASSITSLNTGELFF.

The chain is built from TRBV6-5 and TRBJ2-1, with 8 bases aligning to TRBD2. The germline V gene encodes CDR1 MNHEY and CDR2 SVGAGI. V lost 6 bases, J lost 5 bases, and 9 bases stayed unmatched. The CDR3 spans 15 residues. CDR3 DNA: TGTGCCAGCAGCCCCTACCTACTAGCGGACAATGAGCAGTTCTTC. Protein sequence: CASSPYLLADNEQFF.

This clone was detected ten times or more. The chain links TRBV3-1 (or the pseudogene TRBV3-2) to TRBJ2-3; 8 bases agree with TRBD2. This CDR3 contains 16 residues. Trimming took 0 bases from V and 8 from J; bases not matched to a gene: 10. From germline, CDR1 is LGHDT and CDR2 YNNKEL (reference sequence). CDR3 sequence (DNA): TGTGCCAGCAGCCAAGAGTGGCGGGAGGTTTCTGCTACGCAGTATTTT. It encodes CASSQEWREVSATQYF.

The chain combines TRBV9 with TRBJ2-7; 7 bases map to TRBD2. Germline V gives CDR1 SGDLS, CDR2 YYNGEE. The junction had 7 bases not matched to a gene; V was cut back by 1 base and J by 3 bases. The CDR3 contains 15 residues. The CDR3 protein is CASSVKAGVFYEQYF. The CDR3 DNA reads TGTGCCAGCAGCGTAAAGGCGGGAGTTTTCTACGAGCAGTACTTC.

This clone was picked up one time. This chain uses TRBV4-1 with TRBJ1-1; tentatively, D is TRBD1 (6 bases). The CDR3 extends over 14 amino acids. Trimming removed 4 bases at V and 2 bases at J, with 11 bases between. Germline V gene lookup returns CDR1 MGHRA and CDR2 YSYEKL. CDR3 nucleotide sequence: TGCGCCAGCAGCCTCACGGACAGTAACACTGAAGCTTTCTTT. This codes for CASSLTDSNTEAFF.

In nucleotides, the CDR3 is TGTGCCAGCAGGTACAGGGGGGGCTCCACAGATACGCAGTATTTT. Translated: CASRYRGGSTDTQYF. The genes are TRBV6-4 and TRBJ2-3, with D perhaps TRBD1 (8 bases). The CDR3 runs to 15 residues. Looked up from germline, CDR1 is MRHNA and CDR2 is SNTAGT. The V and J ends lost 6 bases and 2 bases respectively, with 15 bases between them.

The chain has TRBV7-2 and TRBJ2-2; 8 bases fit TRBD1. Germline loops: CDR1 SGHTA, CDR2 FQGNSA. This CDR3 region has 16 residues. J lost 5 bases, V lost 5 bases, and 10 bases had no gene match. This CDR3 reads CASSQTTGALTGELFF. CDR3 nucleotides: TGTGCCAGCAGCCAAACGACAGGGGCGCTAACCGGGGAGCTGTTTTTT.

This chain links TRBV20-1 with TRBJ2-7, with TRBD1 identical over 7 bases. The germline V gene encodes CDR1 DFQATT and CDR2 SNEGSKA (reference sequence). The CDR3 covers 13 residues. V lost 5 bases to trimming and J lost 2 bases; unmatched junction nucleotides: 6. Written as DNA, the CDR3 is TGCAGTGCTCGTGGCCAGGGGGCCTACGAGCAGTACTTC. This sequence encodes CSARGQGAYEQYF.

The chain carries TRBV24-1 and TRBJ2-6; 9 bases agree with TRBD1. V lost 3 bases to trimming and J lost 2 bases; unmatched junction nucleotides: 4. The CDR3 is made up of 17 amino acids. CDR1 is KGHDR and CDR2 is SFDVKD in the germline V gene. The CDR3 loop is CATSDPRTGAGANVLTF. DNA for the CDR3: TGTGCCACCAGTGATCCCCGGACAGGGGCTGGGGCCAACGTCCTGACTTTC.

CDR3: CASSPNRDRGAEQYF. The CDR3 nucleotides are TGTGCCAGCTCACCCAACCGGGACAGGGGTGCCGAGCAGTACTTC. This rearrangement joins TRBV18 to TRBJ2-7; 10 nucleotides align to TRBD1. The CDR3 is made up of 15 amino acids. CDR1 and CDR2 from the germline V gene are KGHSH and LQKENI. V dropped 3 bases and J dropped 6; count of bases not matched to a gene: 8.

This clone came up once. This rearrangement joins TRBV12-3 or TRBV12-4 to TRBJ2-5, with D uncertain. Trimming shortened V by 6 bases and J by 5 bases, and 13 bases separated the two germline ends. The CDR3 has 13 residues. CDR3 loop: CASSLSHMETQYF. CDR3 DNA sequence: TGTGCCAGCAGCTTAAGCCATATGGAGACCCAGTACTTC.

The V gene is TRBV4-1, the J gene TRBJ2-3, with D uncertain. The CDR3 has 15 residues. Germline lookup yields CDR1 MGHRA and CDR2 YSYEKL. The V and J ends lost 0 bases and 0 bases respectively, with 7 bases between them. CDR3 amino acids: CASSQDRVSTDTQYF. The CDR3, as DNA: TGCGCCAGCAGCCAAGATCGCGTCAGCACAGATACGCAGTATTTT.

This clone turned up a few times. The chain recombines TRBV6-6 with TRBJ1-2; 8 nucleotides agree with TRBD1. The CDR3 has 14 residues. V gave up 5 bases and J gave up 8 bases; unmatched junction bases: 10. The V gene's germline CDR1 is MNHNY and CDR2 SVGAGI (reference sequence). CDR3 sequence reads: CASSQQGGVSGYTF. The CDR3 DNA sequence: TGTGCCAGCAGTCAACAGGGGGGGGTTAGCGGCTACACCTTC.

The V and J genes are TRBV9 and TRBJ1-1; D perhaps matches TRBD1 (5 bases). V was clipped by 3 bases and J by 5 bases, with 14 bases between them. Germline CDR1 is SGDLS and CDR2 is YYNGEE. This CDR3 contains 14 residues. The CDR3 DNA sequence: TGTGCCAGCAGCGCCTCAGGGCGGGAGACTGAAGCTTTCTTT. It encodes CASSASGRETEAFF.

The chain is built from TRBV24-1 and TRBJ2-3, with TRBD1 matching over 7 bases. V lost 5 bases and J lost 4; bases outside the gene matches: 8. CDR3 length: 15 residues. The germline CDR1 and CDR2 sequences are KGHDR and SFDVKD. The CDR3 DNA is TGTGCCACCAGTGGACAGGGTAGGTTACCAGATACGCAGTATTTT. It codes for CATSGQGRLPDTQYF.

This chain links TRBV19 with TRBJ1-6; D might be TRBD1 (5 bases). Germline CDR1 LNHDA, CDR2 SQIVND (reference sequence). V gave up 6 bases and J gave up 7 bases, with 16 bases separating them. This CDR3 is built from 15 residues. CDR3 residues: CASRLTGGRNSPLHF. The CDR3 coding sequence is TGTGCCAGTAGGCTCACCGGGGGAAGAAATTCACCCCTCCACTTT.

The V gene is TRBV6-5, the J gene TRBJ2-5, with 8 bases aligning to TRBD1. There are 14 residues in the CDR3. CDR1 is MNHEY, CDR2 SVGAGI, per germline. J was trimmed by 1 base and V by 2 bases; bases with no gene match: 0. The CDR3 sequence is CASSYGTGQETQYF. CDR3 bases: TGTGCCAGCAGTTACGGGACAGGCCAAGAGACCCAGTACTTC.

V is TRBV6-5 and J is TRBJ1-5; 7 nucleotides line up with TRBD1. The CDR3 totals 15 residues. The germline gives CDR1 MNHEY, CDR2 SVGAGI. V shed 7 bases, J shed 4 bases, and the junction held 10 bases outside the gene matches. The CDR3, as DNA: TGTGCCAGCACCCTGACAGGGTCTGGGAATCAGCCCCAGCATTTT. Residues: CASTLTGSGNQPQHF.